This TCR beta chain is drawn from a study of T-cell memory formation after mild COVID-19. This clonotype was counted ten times or more. Its antigen remains unidentified. Relative to the germline gene, one junction end is altered; a read error may explain this. The CDR3 sequence is 12 residues long. The germline V gene has CDR1 ENHRY and CDR2 SYGVKD. The 5'RACE method, run with constant-segment primers, produced TCR alpha and TCR beta cDNA libraries (carrying sample barcodes and UMIs). TCRdb recomputed calls from the 5' RACE reads with MiXCR, one row per CDR3 protein. The top ten hold 10% to 15% of the sample, which has approximately 50,000 distinct CDR3 sequences, over 8.5% seen once. Findings of the study overall: Clones that contracted from day 15 to 85 had balanced CD4/CD8; later expanders were CD4+ biased.

The chain links TRBV10-3 to TRBJ2-7; 12 bases match TRBD2. This TCR derives from an adult woman who had mild COVID-19 (a few samples of this study predate the infection). Cell type and time point are not known. Sample: PBMCs or a T cell subset sorted from them (not recorded which). The CDR3 spells CAISLAGGVLDF. The CDR3 nucleotides read TGTGCCATCAGTCTAGCGGGAGGGGTGTTGGACTTC.